What follows are 27 T cell receptor beta chains derived from one specimen sequenced in a study of cytomegalovirus exposure and HLA in healthy donors. Primers for the PCR totalled 60 Vbeta and 13 Jbeta. The repertoire was sequenced with immunoSEQ multiplex PCR; TCRdb's copy has only in-frame clones and lacks some. The sample has around 130,000 clones; approximately 80% are singletons. Material for sequencing was PBMCs. The receptors here all came from a man younger than 35 in good health and CMV-seropositive.

The J gene is TRBJ2-7, the V gene TRBV5-1; 8 bases map to TRBD2. Germline CDR1 SGHRS, CDR2 YFSETQ. This CDR3 region has 15 residues. Losses at the gene ends were 3 bases for V and 6 bases for J; bases not matched to a gene: 11. In nucleotides, the CDR3 is TGCGCCAGCAGCTCCTCAGCGGGAGCTTTACCCGAGCAGTACTTC. Amino acids: CASSSSAGALPEQYF.

This clone appeared once. The chain recombines TRBV27 with TRBJ1-1, with a weak D call TRBD1 (6 bases). There are 13 residues in the CDR3. V lost 4 bases, J lost 6 bases, and 12 bases lay in between. CDR1 is MNHEY and CDR2 is SMNVEV in the germline V gene (reference sequence). CDR3 sequence reads: CASSSRGIAEAFF. CDR3 nucleotides: TGTGCCAGCAGTTCGAGGGGGATCGCTGAAGCTTTCTTT.

The chain has TRBV9 and TRBJ2-7, with 8 nucleotides matching TRBD2. The CDR3 is 14 residues long. The trim removed 2 bases at V and 3 bases at J, leaving 4 bases unmatched. Germline lookup yields CDR1 SGDLS and CDR2 YYNGEE. CDR3 protein: CASSVAGGHYEQYF. The CDR3 DNA follows: TGTGCCAGCAGCGTGGCGGGAGGTCACTACGAGCAGTACTTC.

The gene calls are TRBV11-2 and TRBJ2-1; D is unclear. This CDR3 has 14 amino acids. Between the trimmed V and J ends, which lost 3 bases and 2 bases, there was a span of 8 bases. Per germline, CDR1 SGHAT and CDR2 FQNNGV. CDR3 DNA sequence: TGTGCCAGCAGCTTCAAGACTCCCTACAATGAGCAGTTCTTC. It translates to CASSFKTPYNEQFF.

This clone was picked up one time. This chain links TRBV2 with TRBJ1-6, with a weak D call TRBD1 (5 bases). This CDR3 is 16 amino acids long. V lost 7 bases, J lost 8 bases, and 21 bases lay in between. The germline V gene encodes CDR1 SNHLY and CDR2 FYNNEI. In DNA form, the CDR3 reads TGTGCCAGCAACGGCAGGGATACCAGCAGGGATTCACCCCTCCACTTT. Residues: CASNGRDTSRDSPLHF.

This clone was counted between two and nine times. The rearrangement uses TRBV7-8 and TRBJ2-7; 10 bases are shared with TRBD2. Germline lookup yields CDR1 SGHVS and CDR2 FQNEAQ. Germline trimming cut 1 base from V and 2 bases from J; bases unmatched to any gene: 8. The CDR3 is 17 residues long. The CDR3 is CASSLGLAGATPYEQYF. The CDR3 coding sequence is TGTGCCAGCAGCTTAGGGCTAGCGGGAGCCACCCCCTACGAGCAGTACTTC.

A word on this clone: The germline gene is not matched at one end of the junction; a read error may be the cause. The chain combines TRBV7-9 with TRBJ1-4, with 7 bases aligning to TRBD1. The CDR3 runs to 15 residues. Germline V CDR1 and CDR2: SEHNR, FQNEAQ (reference sequence). The CDR3 bases are TGCGCCAGCAGCTTAGGGACAGTCTATAGTGAAAAACTGTTTTTT. Its translation is CASSLGTVYSEKLFF.

The CDR3 DNA reads as TGTGCCAGCAGTCCAGTGACCGGGATCTCCTACAATGAGCAGTTCTTC. Its translation: CASSPVTGISYNEQFF. This chain connects TRBV25-1 to TRBJ2-1; possibly TRBD2 for D (5 bases). In germline, CDR1 is MGHDK, CDR2 SYGVNS. The ends were cut back, 5 bases at V and 0 bases at J, with 14 bases in the middle. CDR3 length equals 16 residues.

V gene TRBV6-5 combines with J gene TRBJ2-6; D uncertain. This CDR3 spans 13 amino acids. The germline V gene has CDR1 MNHEY and CDR2 SVGAGI. Deletions cut 6 bases from V and 0 bases from J, with 3 bases between. The CDR3 coding sequence is TGTGCCAGCAGGAGCTCTGGGGCCAACGTCCTGACTTTC. Amino acids: CASRSSGANVLTF.

Only a few counts were recorded for this clone. The sample holds other DNA sequences that translate to the same CDR3. The gene calls are TRBV5-1 and TRBJ1-1; D ambiguous. V was cut by 0 bases and J by 4 bases, with 10 bases left in between. This CDR3 comprises 14 residues. CDR1 is SGHRS and CDR2 is YFSETQ in the germline V gene. The CDR3 nucleotides are TGCGCCAGCAGCTTGGCGGCGGGAGGCACTGAAGCTTTCTTT. Translation gives CASSLAAGGTEAFF.

A note on this clone: Compared with germline, one end of the junction differs, possibly owing to a read error. In DNA, the CDR3 is TGTGCCAGCAGACTAGCTCCGAAAAACAGTCAGTACTTC. This gives the protein CASRLAPKNSQYF. The chain joins TRBV2 to TRBJ2-4; perhaps TRBD2 as D (6 bases). The germline V gene has CDR1 SNHLY and CDR2 FYNNEI. The CDR3 spans 13 residues.

This clone was recorded once. The rearrangement links TRBV10-3 to TRBJ1-5, with 7 bases that match TRBD1. V lost 2 bases and J lost 0; bases outside the gene matches: 7. Germline V CDR1 and CDR2: ENHRY, SYGVKD. This CDR3 region has 17 residues. The CDR3 DNA reads TGTGCCATCAGTGAGCCTACATCAGGGGGTAGCAATCAGCCCCAGCATTTT. Translated, it gives CAISEPTSGGSNQPQHF.

This clone has just a few counts. J is TRBJ2-7 and V is TRBV25-1, with a weak D call TRBD2 (5 bases). The ends were cut back, 4 bases at V and 3 bases at J, with 13 bases in the middle. The CDR3 has 14 residues. CDR1 and CDR2 (germline): MGHDK, SYGVNS. In DNA, the CDR3 is TGTGCCAGCAGTGCATATGTGGGAGTCTACGAGCAGTACTTC. Translated, it gives CASSAYVGVYEQYF.

This clone was counted a few times. The chain carries TRBV7-3 and TRBJ1-1, with no clear D. Per germline, CDR1 SGHTA and CDR2 FQGTGA. V dropped 1 base and J dropped 4 bases, with 7 bases sitting between them. This CDR3 comprises 13 residues. CDR3 residues: CASSLNPGTEAFF. The CDR3 DNA reads TGTGCCAGCAGCTTAAACCCGGGCACTGAAGCTTTCTTT.

V usage is TRBV2 and J usage is TRBJ2-7; D is possibly TRBD1 (5 bases). V lost 7 bases and J lost 4, with 8 bases in between. This CDR3 is 11 amino acids long. The germline gives CDR1 SNHLY, CDR2 FYNNEI. The CDR3 is CASTAGYEQYF. CDR3 DNA sequence: TGTGCCAGCACGGCAGGGTACGAGCAGTACTTC.

The J gene is TRBJ2-3, the V gene TRBV27, with TRBD1 identical over 8 bases. CDR1 is MNHEY, CDR2 SMNVEV, per germline (reference sequence). The CDR3 has 14 amino acids. V lost 5 bases to trimming and J lost 3 bases; unmatched junction nucleotides: 4. CDR3 sequence reads: CASSRYRGTDTQYF. DNA for the CDR3: TGTGCCAGCAGTCGATACAGGGGGACAGATACGCAGTATTTT.

V is TRBV18 and J is TRBJ2-7, with 8 bases matching TRBD1. Germline CDR1 KGHSH, CDR2 LQKENI. The CDR3 is made up of 17 amino acids. With 3 bases clipped from V and 0 bases from J, the junction kept 10 bases outside the gene matches. The CDR3 spells CASSPSPGTGGSYEQYF. CDR3 DNA sequence: TGTGCCAGCTCACCTTCTCCCGGGACAGGAGGCTCCTACGAGCAGTACTTC. The variable domain in full, with the rest retrieved from reference TRBV18 and TRBJ2-7, is NAGVMQNPRHLVRRRGQEARLRCSPMKGHSHVYWYRQLPEEGLKFMVYLQKENIIDESGMPKERFSAEFPKEGPSILRIQQVVRGDSAAYFCASSPSPGTGGSYEQYFGPGTRLTVT.

This chain uses TRBV11-3 with TRBJ1-1; D unclear. Trimming shortened V by 4 bases and J by 6 bases, and 12 bases separated the two germline ends. Germline assignment: CDR1 SGHNT and CDR2 YENEEA. There are 13 residues in the CDR3. The CDR3 sequence is CASSSSPGAEAFF. CDR3 coding DNA: TGTGCCAGCAGCTCCTCTCCGGGTGCTGAAGCTTTCTTT. The full variable domain, its missing parts supplied by reference TRBV11-3 and TRBJ1-1, is EAGVVQSPRYKIIEKKQPVAFWCNPISGHNTLYWYLQNLGQGPELLIRYENEEAVDDSQLPKDRFSAERLKGVDSTLKIQPAELGDSAVYLCASSSSPGAEAFFGQGTRLTVV.

Here the CDR3 reads CAWSVGTGRETQYF. The CDR3 region has the DNA TGTGCCTGGAGTGTGGGGACAGGGCGGGAGACCCAGTACTTC. The chain joins TRBV30 to TRBJ2-5; the match to TRBD1 covers 9 bases. Germline V gene sequence: CDR1 GTSNPN, CDR2 SVGIG (reference sequence). The V segment lost 0 bases and the J segment 5 bases; nucleotides outside the gene matches: 4. The CDR3 is made up of 14 amino acids.

The gene calls are TRBV7-6 and TRBJ1-6, with 8 bases that match TRBD1. The CDR3 has 16 amino acids. The J segment lost 4 bases and the V segment lost 5 bases, leaving 7 bases of the junction unmatched. Germline CDR1 reads SGHVS; CDR2 reads FNYEAQ. This CDR3 is CASSHRQGLYNSPLHF. CDR3 nucleotide sequence: TGTGCCAGCAGCCACCGACAGGGGCTATATAATTCACCCCTCCACTTT.

Regarding this clone: A read error may produce the germline difference seen at one junction end. The V call is TRBV6-1, the J call TRBJ2-7, with TRBD2 matching 7 bases. Germline lookup yields CDR1 MNHNS and CDR2 SASEGT. There are 15 residues in the CDR3. CDR3 loop: CASRATSFVSYGQYF. DNA of the CDR3: TGTGCCAGCAGGGCGACTAGCTTCGTCTCCTACGGGCAGTACTTC.

This clone was found a few times. The genes are TRBV5-1 and TRBJ2-5, with 7 bases lining up with TRBD1. The V and J ends lost 0 bases and 5 bases, in that order; junction bases with no gene match: 10. Germline lookup yields CDR1 SGHRS and CDR2 YFSETQ. CDR3 length: 16 residues. The CDR3 spells CASSLAWGQPGETQYF. In nucleotides, the CDR3 is TGCGCCAGCAGCTTGGCCTGGGGACAGCCTGGGGAGACCCAGTACTTC. Drawing the rest from reference TRBV5-1 and TRBJ2-5, the complete variable domain is KAGVTQTPRYLIKTRGQQVTLSCSPISGHRSVSWYQQTPGQGLQFLFEYFSETQRNKGNFPGRFSGRQFSNSRSEMNVSTLELGDSALYLCASSLAWGQPGETQYFGPGTRLLVL.

With respect to this clone: The same CDR3 is also encoded by other DNA sequences in this sample. The CDR3 DNA reads as TGTGCCAGCAGTTTCCTACAGGGGGCCCGAACTGAAGCTTTCTTT. Its translation: CASSFLQGARTEAFF. V usage is TRBV6-5 and J usage is TRBJ1-1; 9 nucleotides align to TRBD1. Trimming took 4 bases from V and 5 from J; bases not matched to a gene: 8. In germline, CDR1 is MNHEY, CDR2 SVGAGI. The CDR3 totals 15 residues.

This clone has only one observation. This rearrangement joins TRBV9 to TRBJ2-1; the match to TRBD2 covers 7 bases. This CDR3 comprises 16 residues. Germline V gene lookup returns CDR1 SGDLS and CDR2 YYNGEE. The ends lost 0 bases at V and 2 bases at J; junction bases unmatched: 5. For the CDR3, the DNA is TGTGCCAGCAGCGTAGATGGCGGGGGAACCTACAATGAGCAGTTCTTC. It is translated as CASSVDGGGTYNEQFF.

This chain links TRBV14 with TRBJ1-1; D is possibly TRBD1 (5 bases). With 4 bases removed from V and 4 bases from J, the gap between germline ends came to 16 bases. This CDR3 has 15 residues. Germline V gives CDR1 SGHDN, CDR2 FVKESK. CDR3 loop: CASSPRGSAPTEAFF. CDR3 DNA: TGTGCCAGCAGCCCAAGGGGATCCGCACCCACTGAAGCTTTCTTT.

CDR3 region: CAWLWGEDTGELFF. The DNA for the CDR3 is TGTGCCTGGCTGTGGGGGGAGGACACCGGGGAGCTGTTTTTT. The genes are TRBV30 and TRBJ2-2; tentative D call: TRBD2 (6 bases). Germline loops: CDR1 GTSNPN, CDR2 SVGIG (reference sequence). The CDR3 covers 14 residues. Trimming pared 5 bases from V and 3 bases from J, leaving 13 bases between. Looking up the rest from reference TRBV30 and TRBJ2-2 gives the full variable domain: SQTIHQWPATLVQPVGSPLSLECTVEGTSNPNLYWYRQAAGRGLQLLFYSVGIGQISSEVPQNLSASRPQDRQFILSSKKLLLSDSGFYLCAWLWGEDTGELFFGEGSRLTVL.

V gene TRBV29-1 combines with J gene TRBJ2-7, with D possibly being TRBD1 (5 bases). Trimming shortened V by 7 bases and J by 6 bases, and 22 bases separated the two germline ends. The CDR3 sequence is 14 residues long. CDR1 is SQVTM and CDR2 is ANQGSEA in the germline V gene. The CDR3 DNA follows: TGCAGCGCAACCTCCCCGACAGATCCTCTCGAGCAGTACTTC. Residues: CSATSPTDPLEQYF.